One and the same sample provided the 21 T cell receptor beta chains below, sequenced in a study of blood T cell repertoires in COVID-19. Method: immunoSEQ multiplex PCR; TCRdb's copy keeps in-frame clones and lacks some. The table shows 310,000 or so clones, with more than 75% occurring only once. Sequencing input: peripheral blood. These receptors all come from a man in his sixties or seventies with acute or convalescent COVID-19.

This chain joins TRBV7-9 and TRBJ1-1; tentatively, D is TRBD1 (6 bases). V was trimmed by 4 bases and J by 7 bases, leaving 10 bases between them. The CDR3 contains 12 residues. Germline assignment: CDR1 SEHNR and CDR2 FQNEAQ (reference sequence). CDR3 DNA: TGTGCCAGCAGCTATACAGGGCGTGAAGCTTTCTTT. Encoded protein: CASSYTGREAFF.

This rearrangement joins TRBV27 to TRBJ1-2; D gene ambiguous. The CDR3 sequence is 15 residues long. Deletions cut 5 bases from V and 4 bases from J, with 17 bases between. CDR1 MNHEY and CDR2 SMNVEV come from the germline V gene (reference sequence). CDR3 region: CASSGSGRLGYGYTF. The CDR3 DNA is TGTGCCAGCAGTGGGTCGGGGAGGCTAGGCTATGGCTACACCTTC.

This clone was recorded a few times. This sequence joins TRBV4-3 and TRBJ2-3; no reliable D call. The CDR3 loop spans 15 amino acids. Trimming removed 0 bases from V and 1 base from J, with 8 bases in between. From germline, CDR1 is LGHNA and CDR2 YSLEER. CDR3 loop: CASSQDVAGTDTQYF. CDR3 nucleotide sequence: TGCGCCAGCAGCCAAGATGTGGCGGGCACAGATACGCAGTATTTT.

This chain joins TRBV6-5 and TRBJ2-1; 8 bases map to TRBD2. V lost 5 bases to trimming and J lost 7 bases; unmatched junction nucleotides: 10. This CDR3 region has 15 residues. Per germline, CDR1 MNHEY and CDR2 SVGAGI. CDR3 DNA sequence: TGTGCCAGCAGTCCCCGTCGCCTAGCGGGTAATGAGCAGTTCTTC. Translation gives CASSPRRLAGNEQFF.

V is TRBV19 and J is TRBJ2-5; 7 nucleotides match TRBD1. Germline CDR1 and CDR2: LNHDA and SQIVND (reference sequence). V shed 4 bases, J shed 2 bases, and the junction held 16 bases outside the gene matches. The CDR3 is made up of 18 amino acids. The CDR3 DNA reads TGTGCCAGTAGTACCAGACAGGGTGACGGAATTTTTCAAGAGACCCAGTACTTC. Translating gives CASSTRQGDGIFQETQYF.

V gene TRBV6-6 combines with J gene TRBJ2-2; perhaps TRBD1 as D (6 bases). CDR1 MNHNY and CDR2 SVGAGI come from the germline V gene (reference sequence). The V end lost 5 bases, the J end lost 6 bases, and 13 bases lay between the germline ends. The CDR3 contains 14 residues. CDR3 residues: CASSKDSGAGELFF. In DNA, the CDR3 is TGTGCCAGCAGTAAGGACAGTGGGGCCGGGGAGCTGTTTTTT.

V and J are TRBV28 and TRBJ2-2; D unresolved. Germline CDR1 MDHEN, CDR2 SYDVKM. The CDR3 consists of 12 residues. Deletions cut 7 bases from V and 4 bases from J, with 7 bases between. CDR3 nucleotides: TGTGCCAGCAACAAGATCACCGGGGAGCTGTTTTTT. Protein sequence: CASNKITGELFF.

This clone was seen once. The rearrangement links TRBV7-2 to TRBJ2-5, with a tentative D call TRBD1 (6 bases). This CDR3 has 13 residues. Trimming stripped 5 bases from V and 4 bases from J, with 11 bases between. Germline assignment: CDR1 SGHTA and CDR2 FQGNSA. DNA of the CDR3: TGTGCCAGCAGCGTCAGGGGTCGAGAGACCCAGTACTTC. Translating it yields CASSVRGRETQYF.

V is TRBV18 and J is TRBJ2-3; 10 bases map to TRBD2. This CDR3 has 18 residues. Germline V lookup: CDR1 KGHSH, CDR2 LQKENI. V trimming: 3 bases; J trimming: 0 bases; junction bases outside the gene matches: 9. CDR3 sequence reads: CASSPSQLAGPSTDTQYF. As DNA, the CDR3 is TGTGCCAGCTCACCTTCTCAACTAGCGGGACCGAGCACAGATACGCAGTATTTT.

The chain carries TRBV7-5 and TRBJ2-7; the D segment call TRBD2 is taken from the table without a DNA check. TRBV7-5 is marked as a pseudogene. This CDR3 has 17 residues. The CDR3 region is CARSPRIGVVGSYEQYF. CDR3 in DNA: TGTGCCAGAAGCCCCCGAATCGGGGTAGTAGGATCCTACGAGCAGTACTTC.

The J gene is TRBJ2-3, the V gene TRBV27; no firm D call. CDR1 is MNHEY, CDR2 SMNVEV, per germline (reference sequence). The CDR3 totals 19 residues. The V end lost 2 bases, the J end lost 2 bases, and 23 bases lay between the germline ends. The CDR3 bases are TGTGCCAGCAGTTTACAGCCGCCGAGTAACAGTCGGTTCACAGATACGCAGTATTTT. It encodes CASSLQPPSNSRFTDTQYF.

The DNA for the CDR3 is TGTGCCAGTACCCCTATGCCAGGGTCTGACAATCAGCCCCAGCATTTT. Translation gives CASTPMPGSDNQPQHF. This chain uses TRBV19 with TRBJ1-5, with D tentatively TRBD1 (5 bases). Germline values: CDR1 LNHDA, CDR2 SQIVND (reference sequence). With 7 bases removed from V and 3 bases from J, the gap between germline ends came to 19 bases. The length of the CDR3 is 16 residues.

The chain combines TRBV7-9 with TRBJ2-7; possible D gene TRBD1, 6 bases. Trimming left V 3 bases short and J 7 bases short, with 16 bases between. Germline V gives CDR1 SEHNR, CDR2 FQNEAQ (reference sequence). This CDR3 region has 14 residues. The CDR3 region has the DNA TGTGCCAGCAGCTTCGGGCAGGGGCTGGGTGAGCAGTACTTC. Its translation: CASSFGQGLGEQYF.

This clone was counted only a few times. The V gene is TRBV5-4, the J gene TRBJ1-1; D perhaps matches TRBD1 (5 bases). CDR1 and CDR2 (germline): SGHNT, YYREEE (reference sequence). Deletions cut 0 bases from V and 0 bases from J, with 9 bases between. The CDR3 totals 15 residues. The CDR3 DNA reads as TGTGCCAGCAGCTTGGAAGGGGCCATGAACACTGAAGCTTTCTTT. It translates to CASSLEGAMNTEAFF.

The chain carries TRBV11-2 and TRBJ2-7, with a tentative D call TRBD2 (5 bases). CDR1 SGHAT and CDR2 FQNNGV come from the germline V gene. Trimming took 0 bases from V and 3 from J, leaving 15 bases between them. CDR3 size: 16 residues. CDR3: CASSLDHDYTVYEQYF. In DNA form, the CDR3 reads TGTGCCAGCAGCTTAGACCACGACTATACAGTCTACGAGCAGTACTTC.

The chain couples TRBV24-1 to TRBJ2-3; 10 bases align to TRBD1. The CDR3 spans 15 residues. The trim removed 8 bases at V and 2 bases at J, leaving 6 bases unmatched. Germline assignment: CDR1 KGHDR and CDR2 SFDVKD. The CDR3, as DNA: TGTGCCACCAATGAAGGACAGGGGGACACAGATACGCAGTATTTT. Protein: CATNEGQGDTDTQYF.

This chain connects TRBV19 to TRBJ1-5; D is possibly TRBD1 (5 bases). Germline V lookup: CDR1 LNHDA, CDR2 SQIVND (reference sequence). Trimming removed 5 bases from V and 2 bases from J, with 10 bases in between. This CDR3 is built from 14 residues. For the CDR3, the DNA is TGTGCCAGTAGTTTTACAGGAGGCAATCAGCCCCAGCATTTT. Residues: CASSFTGGNQPQHF.

This clone was found once. One end of the junction does not line up with germline, which may come from a read error. The genes are TRBV5-4 and TRBJ2-1; 10 bases are shared with TRBD2. The germline V gene has CDR1 SGHNT and CDR2 YYREEE (reference sequence). The CDR3 spans 17 residues. The CDR3 sequence is CASSLAGAGGPINGQFF. DNA of the CDR3: TGTGCCAGCAGCTTGGCCGGAGCGGGAGGGCCGATAAATGGGCAGTTCTTC.

With respect to this clone: Other DNA sequences of this sample code for an identical CDR3. The V call is TRBV11-3, the J call TRBJ2-5; the D is unclear. Trimming left V 1 base short and J 2 bases short, with 5 bases between. The CDR3 totals 13 residues. Germline loops: CDR1 SGHNT, CDR2 YENEEA. CDR3 loop: CASSLGLQETQYF. Here the CDR3 DNA reads TGTGCCAGCAGCTTAGGTCTGCAAGAGACCCAGTACTTC.

A single count supports this clone. The chain carries TRBV2 and TRBJ1-1; D call uncertain. Germline V lookup: CDR1 SNHLY, CDR2 FYNNEI. V was shortened by 1 base and J by 1 base, with 7 bases between the two germline ends. The CDR3 is made up of 14 amino acids. CDR3 residues: CASSEGGGNTEAFF. The CDR3 DNA follows: TGTGCCAGCAGTGAAGGAGGCGGGAACACTGAAGCTTTCTTT.

This chain joins TRBV28 and TRBJ2-5; TRBD2 agrees at 9 bases. CDR1 and CDR2 from the germline V gene are MDHEN and SYDVKM. Trimming at V came to 10 bases and at J to 5 bases, leaving 14 bases not matched to a gene. This CDR3 comprises 15 residues. The CDR3 nucleotides are TGTGCCACCAACCCGGCTAGCGGGGCACGGGAGACCCAGTACTTC. Amino acid sequence: CATNPASGARETQYF.